This T cell receptor beta chain was sequenced for a study of T cells in Graves' hyperthyroidism and ophthalmopathy (dated by TCRdb to between 2018 and 2021). Context from the whole study: Peripheral blood samples were taken at initial diagnosis, before any treatment was given. The 75 to 100 discovery patients were randomly split 7:3 into training and test sets. The paper describes TCR Vbeta CDR3 sequencing of 120 to 150 peripheral blood samples, made up of about 40 ophthalmopathy patients, some 80 hyperthyroidism patients and 17 progressor patients. To identify distinguishing TCR V-J signatures, a discovery cohort of 100 or so patients was used, comprising 43 with Graves' ophthalmopathy and 55 to 65 with stable Graves' hyperthyroidism. After blood sampling, hyperthyroidism patients were treated with methimazole at a starting dose of 30 mg daily, and ophthalmopathy patients were treated with high-dose intravenous methylprednisolone. Prospective prediction of ophthalmopathy was tested in an independent validation cohort consisting of 18 hyperthyroidism patients and some 15 patients who later progressed to ophthalmopathy. Thyroid tissue and blood T-cell repertoires from several Graves' hyperthyroidism patients were also compared in the study.

This clonotype was counted ten times or more. Its antigen target is currently unknown. No per-base quality is available; no much larger clone lies one base away. What the research found in general, with its limitations: Most expanded thyroid clonotypes (frequency above 0.001) were also detected in blood, a finding suggesting that blood repertoires may reflect thyroid immune responses. Sample size was not statistically predetermined, and blinding of investigators to group allocation was not performed. During validation, the model predicted progression to ophthalmopathy a median of approximately six months ahead of onset, with around 71% sensitivity and under 85% specificity. In cross-validation, a model built on a 13 V-J signature told ophthalmopathy apart from stable hyperthyroidism with approximately 90% sensitivity and roughly 83% specificity, and in testing the same model reached 80%/75%.

Stable Graves' hyperthyroidism was defined as the absence of progression to ophthalmopathy over 18 months of follow-up. The hyperthyroidism patients were between 18 and 65 years old and newly diagnosed, with a disease duration of less than 2 months. Any patient with an uncontrolled infection, another autoimmune disease, pregnancy or lactation was excluded. Diagnoses were based on clinical symptoms, serum thyroxine and TRAb, thyroid ultrasound and orbital computed tomography. PBMCs were separated from over 9 ml of fresh peripheral blood using Ficoll-Paque density gradient centrifugation. Total RNA was extracted using Trizol reagent, and RNA quality was assessed on an Agilent 2100 Bioanalyzer. The TCR beta CDR3 regions were amplified from RNA transcripts. The first round of RT-PCR for the TCR CDR3 was performed with the HTBI primer set and the Qiagen OneStep RT-PCR kit. The libraries were constructed in a second round of multiplex PCR and then size-selected and purified. The libraries were sequenced on an Illumina HiSeq2000 using paired-end 100 bp reads. Turning to the authors' computational methods: SOAPnuke was used to process the raw data, removing reads that contained adapters or uncalled bases, had a mean Phred below 15, or lacked an exact match to the constant primer or identifier. High-quality paired reads were merged using COPE v1.2.5, and each unique nucleotide sequence was defined as a clonotype. Clonotypes were aligned to IMGT TRBV, TRBD and TRBJ reference segments using MiTCR v1.1. Analysis was restricted to V-J combinations with a frequency above 0.0001, which covered roughly 99% of repertoires. A TCS score was defined as the ratio between F50 (clonal expansion) and ExV (chaos), using BLOSUM62-based TCRdist between CDR3 peptides within each V-J. Welch's t-statistics and random forest reduced roughly 530 V-J features to 10 to 15, which were used in a naive Bayes classifier (R e1071). TCRdb cleaned the public reads at Q25 with fastp, built clones with MiXCR and kept in-frame beta chains. Rows merge per CDR3 protein into single entries with the most common DNA and genes. V and J calls and clone size were set by TCRdb, not the authors. The sample data list 550,000 to 650,000 distinct CDR3 sequences, and 11% to 15% of these were observed just once. The ten most abundant clones make up about 14% of the sample.

From cysteine to phenylalanine, the CDR3 is 17 amino acids long. The retained sequence is limited to the CDR3, 51 bases, with the frame set at the first base. The germline V gene sets CDR1 to MDHEN and CDR2 to SYDVKM. For this chain, trimming is 5 bases at the V end and 3 bases at the J end, and the number of junction bases without a gene match is 15. Specimen: blood. This receptor chain uses TRBV28 and TRBJ2-5, with 7 junctional bases fitting TRBD2. The TCR originated in a woman aged 40 to 50 with Graves' hyperthyroidism. The nucleotides are TGTGCCAGCAGTCCCCGAAGTTTGCGGGAGTTCAAAGAGACCCAGTACTTC. Protein translation: CASSPRSLREFKETQYF.